This T cell receptor beta chain was profiled in a study of cytomegalovirus exposure and HLA in healthy donors. Findings and caveats of the study: When presence/absence was analysed, sequencing depth was taken to be roughly uniform across donors.

V lost 7 bases to trimming and J lost 4 bases; unmatched junction nucleotides: 2. This CDR3 has 13 amino acids. The germline V gene encodes CDR1 LNHDA and CDR2 SQIVND (reference sequence). Concerning this clone: The antigen is unknown.

Use of 60 Vbeta and 13 Jbeta primers characterized the PCR. Data came from immunoSEQ multiplex PCR; TCRdb stores just in-frame clones and leaves some out. This table holds tens of thousands of clones. Material: PBMCs. V and J are TRBV19 and TRBJ1-2, with 11 positions matching TRBD1. This receptor was obtained from a man aged 25-45 years in good health and CMV-seronegative. The CDR3 DNA reads as TGTGCCAGTATAGGACAGGGGGCCTATGGCTACACCTTC. It is translated as CASIGQGAYGYTF.